The present T cell receptor beta chain was sequenced within a study of response to subunit inactivated influenza vaccine. This clonotype was detected only a few times. TCRdb used MiXCR to reprocess the RT-PCR reads, holding one entry per CDR3 protein. The sample has hundreds of thousands of distinct CDR3 sequences, around 13% seen once. Sequencing was performed on PBMCs from blood, taken about 14 days before vaccination. This sequence originates from a man aged 50 to 60 who received an inactivated influenza vaccine.

The CDR3 DNA reads TGTGCCAGCATGCCTACTAATGAAAAACTGTTTTTT. The encoded protein is CASMPTNEKLFF. The chain links TRBV2 to TRBJ1-4; D is unresolved. The CDR3 loop spans 12 amino acids. CDR1 is SNHLY, CDR2 FYNNEI, per germline. V was shortened by 7 bases and J by 2 bases, with 5 bases between the two germline ends.